What follows are 5 T cell receptor beta chains derived from one specimen sequenced in a study of T cell repertoires in cytomegalovirus infection. TCRdb reanalysed the reads using MiXCR and keeps one entry per CDR3 protein. The data hold around 490,000 distinct CDR3 sequences, with about 26% observed a single time. The sample taken for sequencing was PBMCs. All receptors derive from a human donor in good health (CMV status not recorded). Some clones in this sample may be carry-over from other donors' samples.

The J gene is TRBJ2-4, the V gene TRBV20-1, with a possible D match to TRBD2 (6 bases). V shed 5 bases and J shed 5 bases, with 13 bases lying between them. This CDR3 spans 13 amino acids. Germline assignment: CDR1 DFQATT and CDR2 SNEGSKA (reference sequence). Here the CDR3 DNA reads TGCAGTGCTCCGCGGGACCCGCAAAACATTCAGTACTTC. Protein sequence: CSAPRDPQNIQYF.

The chain joins TRBV12-3 or TRBV12-4 to TRBJ2-5; D might be TRBD1 (5 bases). CDR3 length: 14 residues. V dropped 3 bases and J dropped 5 bases, with 13 bases sitting between them. The CDR3 sequence: CASSFGRVTETQYF. CDR3 sequence (DNA): TGTGCCAGCAGTTTCGGCAGGGTGACGGAGACCCAGTACTTC.

The chain is built from TRBV19 and TRBJ2-1; TRBD2 aligns across 9 bases. CDR1 LNHDA and CDR2 SQIVND come from the germline V gene (reference sequence). V was clipped by 2 bases and J by 5 bases; unmatched bases: 4. This CDR3 has 15 amino acids. The CDR3 sequence is CASSILLAGNNEQFF. Here the CDR3 DNA reads TGTGCCAGTAGTATACTTCTAGCGGGGAACAATGAGCAGTTCTTC.

A few counts support this clonotype. The V and J genes are TRBV12-3 or TRBV12-4 and TRBJ1-1; the D gene is possibly TRBD1 (5 bases). The CDR3 extends over 12 amino acids. Trimming removed 7 bases from V and 7 bases from J, with 13 bases in between. CDR3 DNA sequence: TGTGCCAGCAATATGGGGACCTTTGAAGCTTTCTTT. Its protein is CASNMGTFEAFF.

The chain links TRBV20-1 to TRBJ2-6; D tentatively reads TRBD1 or TRBD2 (6 bases each). Germline CDR1 is DFQATT and CDR2 is SNEGSKA (reference sequence). The CDR3 is made up of 17 amino acids. V shed 6 bases and J shed 0 bases, with 18 bases lying between them. The CDR3 loop is CSAYPQGTRSGANVLTF. For the CDR3, the DNA is TGCAGTGCATATCCCCAGGGGACTCGCTCTGGGGCCAACGTCCTGACTTTC.